This T cell receptor (beta chain) is from a study of cytomegalovirus exposure and HLA in healthy donors. Study-level points and caveats: Researchers catalogued some 160 TCR beta chains as cytomegalovirus-associated. A few chains tied to CMV proved CMV antigen-specific in vitro. A later look showed TCR association rates differing by HLA locus, highest for DRB1 and lowest for HLA-C.

The sample holds a few counts of this clone. What it binds is not known. Primers included in the PCR were 60 Vbeta and 13 Jbeta primers. This table comes from immunoSEQ multiplex PCR, and its TCRdb copy is limited to in-frame clones, with some not included. The sample records 150,000 to 180,000 clones, 65% to 75% being singletons. Samples came from healthy bone marrow donors. Material for sequencing was PBMCs. The sequence was obtained from a man aged 25-45 years in good health and CMV-seronegative.

As DNA, the CDR3 is TGTGCCAGCAGCACCCGCGGCAGGGAGGGCACTGAAGCTTTCTTT. This sequence encodes CASSTRGREGTEAFF. The chain combines TRBV6-7 with TRBJ1-1; TRBD1 might be the D (5 bases). TRBV6-7 is recorded as an ORF, its role being uncertain. V shed 6 bases and J shed 4 bases, with 18 bases lying between them. The CDR3 is 15 residues long.